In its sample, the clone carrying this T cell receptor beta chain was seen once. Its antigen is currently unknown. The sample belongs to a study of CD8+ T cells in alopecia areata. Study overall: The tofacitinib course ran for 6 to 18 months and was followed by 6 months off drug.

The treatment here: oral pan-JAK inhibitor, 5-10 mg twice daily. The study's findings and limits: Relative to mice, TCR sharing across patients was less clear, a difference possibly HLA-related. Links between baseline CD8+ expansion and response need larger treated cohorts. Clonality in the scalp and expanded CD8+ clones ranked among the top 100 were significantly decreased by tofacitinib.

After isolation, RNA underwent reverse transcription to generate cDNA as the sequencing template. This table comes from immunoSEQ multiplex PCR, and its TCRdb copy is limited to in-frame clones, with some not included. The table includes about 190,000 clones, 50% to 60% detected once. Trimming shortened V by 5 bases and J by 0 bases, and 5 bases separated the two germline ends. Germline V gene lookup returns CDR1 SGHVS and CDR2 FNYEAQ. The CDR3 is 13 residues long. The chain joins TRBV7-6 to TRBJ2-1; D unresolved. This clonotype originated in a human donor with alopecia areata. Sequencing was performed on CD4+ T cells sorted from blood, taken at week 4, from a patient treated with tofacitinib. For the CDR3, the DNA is TGTGCCAGCAGCCAGAGCTCCTACAATGAGCAGTTCTTC. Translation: CASSQSSYNEQFF.